This TCR beta chain was captured by sequencing in a study of blood T cell repertoires in COVID-19. This CDR3 contains 14 residues. In germline, CDR1 is MDHEN, CDR2 SYDVKM. Germline trimming cut 5 bases from V and 10 bases from J; bases unmatched to any gene: 6. TCRdb's table, derived via immunoSEQ multiplex PCR, lists solely in-frame clones and lacks some. The data contain more than 85,000 clones, around 80% of them singletons. Sequenced sample: peripheral blood. The chain is built from TRBV28 and TRBJ1-6; 9 nucleotides agree with TRBD1. The receptor's source is an elderly woman with active or convalescent COVID-19. CDR3 amino acids: CASSTGTGRSPLHF. The DNA for the CDR3 is TGTGCCAGCAGTACCGGGACAGGGCGGTCACCCCTCCACTTT.